Following are 12 T cell receptor beta chains from one sample sequenced in a study of cytotoxic CD8 clonotypes in ibrutinib-treated CLL. Method: immunoSEQ multiplex PCR; TCRdb's copy keeps in-frame clones and lacks some. This sample has 60,000 or so clones, with 57% found just once. The material sequenced was PBMCs, taken after 12 months of ibrutinib treatment. These TCRs come from a human donor with chronic lymphocytic leukemia.

This clone has only one observation. The chain uses TRBV5-1 and TRBJ2-1, with unresolved D. Germline CDR1 is SGHRS and CDR2 is YFSETQ. V was trimmed by 1 base and J by 4 bases, leaving 9 bases between them. The CDR3 is 14 residues long. CDR3 loop: CASSLTQVYNEQFF. CDR3 sequence (DNA): TGCGCCAGCAGCTTGACCCAGGTATACAATGAGCAGTTCTTC.

In this sample, this clone turned up many times. This chain uses TRBV7-9 with TRBJ1-3; weak D call: TRBD1 (5 bases). V was trimmed by 6 bases and J by 0 bases, leaving 15 bases between them. The germline CDR1 and CDR2 sequences are SEHNR and FQNEAQ (reference sequence). The CDR3 spans 16 residues. CDR3 sequence reads: CASSSARQLSGNTIYF. CDR3 coding DNA: TGTGCCAGCAGTTCCGCCCGACAGCTCTCTGGAAACACCATATATTTT.

This chain joins TRBV7-7 and TRBJ2-1, with D uncertain. Germline V CDR1 and CDR2: SSHAT, FNYEAQ (reference sequence). The CDR3 is 13 residues long. Between the trimmed V and J ends, which lost 5 bases and 5 bases, there was a span of 10 bases. In DNA form, the CDR3 reads TGTGCCAGCAGCCTAACGGATAACAATGAGCAGTTCTTC. This translates into CASSLTDNNEQFF.

The chain employs TRBV6-5 and TRBJ1-6; TRBD1 agrees at 7 bases. V lost 5 bases and J lost 14; bases outside the gene matches: 12. The CDR3 runs to 14 residues. Germline assignment: CDR1 MNHEY and CDR2 SVGAGI. DNA of the CDR3: TGTGCCAGCAGTCAGGGAGGGGGCCCCATTTCCCTCCACTTT. Its translation: CASSQGGGPISLHF.

The chain employs TRBV6-6 and TRBJ1-2; D uncertain. V was cut by 0 bases and J by 4 bases, with 9 bases left in between. Germline CDR1 is MNHNY and CDR2 is SVGAGI (reference sequence). CDR3 length: 14 amino acids. CDR3 loop: CASSYSDGFYGYTF. CDR3 nucleotides: TGTGCCAGCAGTTACTCCGACGGATTCTATGGCTACACCTTC.

The chain uses TRBV6-5 and TRBJ2-2; 8 nucleotides line up with TRBD1. The CDR3 is 15 amino acids. Germline CDR1 is MNHEY and CDR2 is SVGAGI. Trimming removed 0 bases from V and 5 bases from J; junction bases left unmatched: 2. The CDR3 DNA sequence: TGTGCCAGCAGTTACTCCAGGGGGCCAACCGGGGAGCTGTTTTTT. This gives the protein CASSYSRGPTGELFF.

V gene TRBV27 combines with J gene TRBJ2-1; 8 positions match TRBD2. CDR1 is MNHEY and CDR2 is SMNVEV in the germline V gene (reference sequence). The CDR3 totals 18 residues. The junction had 12 bases not matched to a gene; V was cut back by 5 bases and J by 0 bases. This CDR3 reads CASSPYRTSRGSYNEQFF. The DNA for the CDR3 is TGTGCCAGCAGTCCCTATCGGACTAGCCGCGGCTCCTACAATGAGCAGTTCTTC.

This clone was counted only a few times. The V call is TRBV25-1, the J call TRBJ2-1; TRBD2 matches at 13 bases. The CDR3 consists of 18 residues. Germline trimming cut 7 bases from V and 5 bases from J; bases unmatched to any gene: 14. From germline, CDR1 is MGHDK and CDR2 SYGVNS. CDR3 DNA: TGTGCCAGCACGCCAGGGGGGCTAGGGACTAGCGGGGACAATGAGCAGTTCTTC. Translation: CASTPGGLGTSGDNEQFF.

The rearrangement uses TRBV6-4 and TRBJ1-5, with 9 bases matching TRBD1. Germline V lookup: CDR1 MRHNA, CDR2 SNTAGT. Trimming at V came to 4 bases and at J to 5 bases, leaving 15 bases not matched to a gene. The CDR3 has 18 residues. In DNA, the CDR3 is TGTGCCAGCAGTGTCTCCGGGACAGGGTTTTTAGTTGATCAGCCCCAGCATTTT. The encoded protein is CASSVSGTGFLVDQPQHF.

The gene calls are TRBV18 and TRBJ2-5; D possibly corresponds to TRBD1 (5 bases). This CDR3 region has 15 residues. The germline CDR1 and CDR2 sequences are KGHSH and LQKENI. V was cut by 1 base and J by 1 base, with 10 bases left in between. CDR3 in amino acids: CASSPQGPSQETQYF. CDR3 nucleotides: TGTGCCAGCTCACCACAGGGGCCCTCCCAAGAGACCCAGTACTTC.

The chain carries TRBV14 and TRBJ2-1; D gene unclear. Germline-derived CDR1 and CDR2 are SGHDN and FVKESK. Trimming shortened V by 2 bases and J by 6 bases, and 26 bases separated the two germline ends. This CDR3 comprises 19 residues. The CDR3 is CASSQIHVTDGLRGNEQFF. Here the CDR3 DNA reads TGTGCCAGCAGCCAAATTCACGTTACTGATGGGCTTCGAGGCAATGAGCAGTTCTTC.

The J gene is TRBJ2-1, the V gene TRBV4-1; 12 nucleotides line up with TRBD2. V lost 4 bases to trimming and J lost 7 bases; unmatched junction nucleotides: 8. Per the germline V gene, CDR1 is MGHRA and CDR2 is YSYEKL. This CDR3 is 16 amino acids long. The CDR3 nucleotides read TGCGCCAGCAGCCTTGAACTAGCGGGGGGTCGAAATGAGCAGTTCTTC. Its protein is CASSLELAGGRNEQFF.